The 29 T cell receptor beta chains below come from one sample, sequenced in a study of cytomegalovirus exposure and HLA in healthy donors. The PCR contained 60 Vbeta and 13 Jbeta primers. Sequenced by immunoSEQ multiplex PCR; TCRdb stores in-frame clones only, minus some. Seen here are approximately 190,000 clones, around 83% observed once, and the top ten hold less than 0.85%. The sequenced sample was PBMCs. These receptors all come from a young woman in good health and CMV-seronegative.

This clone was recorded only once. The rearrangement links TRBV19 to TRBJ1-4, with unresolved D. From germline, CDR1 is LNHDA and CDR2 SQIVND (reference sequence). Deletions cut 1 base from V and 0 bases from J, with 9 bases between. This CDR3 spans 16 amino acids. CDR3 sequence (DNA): TGTGCCAGTAGTATAGGGACTATTTCAACTAATGAAAAACTGTTTTTT. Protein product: CASSIGTISTNEKLFF.

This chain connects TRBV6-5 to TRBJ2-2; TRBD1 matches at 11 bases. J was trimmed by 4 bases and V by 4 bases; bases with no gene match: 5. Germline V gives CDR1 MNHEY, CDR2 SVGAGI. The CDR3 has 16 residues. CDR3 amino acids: CASSSPGQGGTGELFF. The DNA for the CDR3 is TGTGCCAGCAGTTCACCGGGACAGGGGGGCACCGGGGAGCTGTTTTTT.

For the CDR3, the DNA is TGTGCCACCTCCGGGACAGCGAACACTGAAGCTTTCTTT. It yields the protein CATSGTANTEAFF. The V call is TRBV10-3, the J call TRBJ1-1; 7 bases fit TRBD1. The CDR3 covers 13 residues. CDR1 ENHRY and CDR2 SYGVKD come from the germline V gene. Unmatched junction bases numbered 6, after V lost 10 bases and J lost 1 base.

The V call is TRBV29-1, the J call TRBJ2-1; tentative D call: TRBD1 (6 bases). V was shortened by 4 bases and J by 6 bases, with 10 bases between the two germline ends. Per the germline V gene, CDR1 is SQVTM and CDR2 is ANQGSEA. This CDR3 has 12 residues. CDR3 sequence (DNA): TGCAGCGTTGTGAAGGACAGCAATGAGCAGTTCTTC. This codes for CSVVKDSNEQFF.

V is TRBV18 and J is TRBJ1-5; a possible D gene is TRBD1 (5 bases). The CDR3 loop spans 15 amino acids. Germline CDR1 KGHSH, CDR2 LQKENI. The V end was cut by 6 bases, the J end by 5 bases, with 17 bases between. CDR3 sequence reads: CASSTYGAGDQPQHF. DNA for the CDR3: TGTGCCAGCTCTACCTATGGCGCGGGGGATCAGCCCCAGCATTTT.

CDR3 sequence (DNA): TGTGCCAGCAGTTTATCGTATCCGGGCAGGGGGCCTGGAAACACCATATATTTT. Residues: CASSLSYPGRGPGNTIYF. The chain couples TRBV28 to TRBJ1-3, with 8 bases identical to TRBD1. The CDR3 covers 18 residues. The V and J ends lost 1 base and 2 bases, in that order; junction bases with no gene match: 10. In germline, CDR1 is MDHEN, CDR2 SYDVKM.

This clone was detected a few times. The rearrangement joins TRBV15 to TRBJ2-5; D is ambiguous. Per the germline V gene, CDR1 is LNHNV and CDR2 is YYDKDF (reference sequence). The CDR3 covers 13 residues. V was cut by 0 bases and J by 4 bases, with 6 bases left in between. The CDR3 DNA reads TGTGCCACCAGCAGAGAAGTTAGAGAGACCCAGTACTTC. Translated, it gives CATSREVRETQYF.

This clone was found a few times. CDR3: CASSLTGPNTEAFF. In nucleotides, the CDR3 is TGTGCCAGCAGCTTGACAGGCCCTAACACTGAAGCTTTCTTT. This rearrangement joins TRBV5-4 to TRBJ1-1; TRBD1 is a possible D gene (5 bases). Germline-derived CDR1 and CDR2 are SGHNT and YYREEE (reference sequence). V was trimmed by 1 base and J by 2 bases, leaving 9 bases between them. The CDR3 length is 14 residues.

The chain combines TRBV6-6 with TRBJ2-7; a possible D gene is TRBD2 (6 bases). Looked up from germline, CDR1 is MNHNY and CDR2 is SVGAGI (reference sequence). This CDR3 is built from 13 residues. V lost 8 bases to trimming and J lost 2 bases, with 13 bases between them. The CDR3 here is CASEYGGTYEQYF. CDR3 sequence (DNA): TGTGCCAGCGAATACGGGGGAACCTACGAGCAGTACTTC.

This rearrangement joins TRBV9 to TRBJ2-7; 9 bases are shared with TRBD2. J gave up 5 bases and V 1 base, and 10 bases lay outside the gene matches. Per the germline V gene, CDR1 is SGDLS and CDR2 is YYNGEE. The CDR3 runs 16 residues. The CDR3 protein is CASSVRGTSRIHEQYF. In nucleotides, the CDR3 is TGTGCCAGCAGCGTACGGGGGACTAGCAGGATTCACGAGCAGTACTTC.

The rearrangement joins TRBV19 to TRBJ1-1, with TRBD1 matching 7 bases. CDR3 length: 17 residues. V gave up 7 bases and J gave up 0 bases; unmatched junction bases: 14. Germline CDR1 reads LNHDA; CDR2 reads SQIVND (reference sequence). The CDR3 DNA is TGTGCCAGTAATCAATTCCGGGACAGACTTATGAACACTGAAGCTTTCTTT. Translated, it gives CASNQFRDRLMNTEAFF.

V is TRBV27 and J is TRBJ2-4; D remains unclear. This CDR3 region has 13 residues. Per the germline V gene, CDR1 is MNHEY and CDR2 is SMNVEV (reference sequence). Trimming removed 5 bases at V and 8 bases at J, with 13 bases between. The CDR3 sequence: CASSPGPRYIQYF. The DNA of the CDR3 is TGTGCCAGCAGTCCCGGTCCTAGGTACATTCAGTACTTC.

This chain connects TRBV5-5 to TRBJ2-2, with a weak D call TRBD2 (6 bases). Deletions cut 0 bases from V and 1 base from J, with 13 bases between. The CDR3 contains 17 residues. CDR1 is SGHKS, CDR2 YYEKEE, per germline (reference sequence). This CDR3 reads CASSLEDYGLNTGELFF. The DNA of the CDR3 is TGTGCCAGCAGCTTGGAGGACTATGGCCTGAACACCGGGGAGCTGTTTTTT.

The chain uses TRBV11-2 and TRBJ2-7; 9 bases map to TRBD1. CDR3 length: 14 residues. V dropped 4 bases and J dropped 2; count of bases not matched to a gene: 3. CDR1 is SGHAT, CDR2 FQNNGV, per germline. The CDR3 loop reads CASSSGTGTYEQYF. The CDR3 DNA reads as TGTGCCAGCAGCTCCGGGACAGGGACCTACGAGCAGTACTTC.

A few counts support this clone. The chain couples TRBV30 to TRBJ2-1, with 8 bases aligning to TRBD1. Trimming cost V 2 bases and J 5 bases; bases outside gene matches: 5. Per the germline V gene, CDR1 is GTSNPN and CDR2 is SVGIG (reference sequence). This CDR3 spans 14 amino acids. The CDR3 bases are TGTGCCTGGAGTAAGGGACAGGCCCACAATGAGCAGTTCTTC. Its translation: CAWSKGQAHNEQFF. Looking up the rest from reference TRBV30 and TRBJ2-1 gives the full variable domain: SQTIHQWPATLVQPVGSPLSLECTVEGTSNPNLYWYRQAAGRGLQLLFYSVGIGQISSEVPQNLSASRPQDRQFILSSKKLLLSDSGFYLCAWSKGQAHNEQFFGPGTRLTVL.

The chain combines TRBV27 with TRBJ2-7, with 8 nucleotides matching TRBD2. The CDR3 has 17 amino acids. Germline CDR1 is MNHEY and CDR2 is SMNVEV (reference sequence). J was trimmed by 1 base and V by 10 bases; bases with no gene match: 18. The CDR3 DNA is TGTGCCACCTCCCGGACTAGCTGGGGGCCATGGTCCTACGAGCAGTACTTC. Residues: CATSRTSWGPWSYEQYF.

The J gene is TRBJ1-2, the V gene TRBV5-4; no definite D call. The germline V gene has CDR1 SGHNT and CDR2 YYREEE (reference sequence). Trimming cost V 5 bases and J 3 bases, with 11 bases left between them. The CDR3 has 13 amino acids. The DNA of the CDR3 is TGTGCCAGCAGACGTGACGAGGACTATGGCTACACCTTC. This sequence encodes CASRRDEDYGYTF.

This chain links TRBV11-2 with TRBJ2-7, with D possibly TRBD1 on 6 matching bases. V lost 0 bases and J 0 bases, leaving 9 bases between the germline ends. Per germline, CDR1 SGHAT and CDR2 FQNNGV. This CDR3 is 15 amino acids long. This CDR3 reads CASSLEGTSSYEQYF. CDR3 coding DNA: TGTGCCAGCAGCTTAGAGGGGACAAGCTCCTACGAGCAGTACTTC.

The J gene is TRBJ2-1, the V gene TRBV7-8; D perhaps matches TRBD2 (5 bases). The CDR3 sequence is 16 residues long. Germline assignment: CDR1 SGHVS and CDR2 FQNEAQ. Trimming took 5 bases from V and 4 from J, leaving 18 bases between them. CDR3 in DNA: TGTGCCAGCAGCCCGACGGGGTTGTTCACGTACAATGAGCAGTTCTTC. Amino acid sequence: CASSPTGLFTYNEQFF.

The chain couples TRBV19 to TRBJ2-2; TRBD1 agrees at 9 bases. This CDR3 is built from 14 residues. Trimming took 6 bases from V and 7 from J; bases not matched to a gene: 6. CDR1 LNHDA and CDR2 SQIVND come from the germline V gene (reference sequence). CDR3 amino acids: CASRDRGGSGELFF. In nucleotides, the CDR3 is TGTGCCAGTAGGGACAGGGGAGGTAGCGGGGAGCTGTTTTTT.

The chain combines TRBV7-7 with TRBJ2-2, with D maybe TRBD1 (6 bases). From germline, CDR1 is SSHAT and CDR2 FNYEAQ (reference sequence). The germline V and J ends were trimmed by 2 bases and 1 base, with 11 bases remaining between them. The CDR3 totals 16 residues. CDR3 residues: CASSLRARGNTGELFF. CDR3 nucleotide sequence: TGTGCCAGCAGCTTAAGGGCCAGGGGGAACACCGGGGAGCTGTTTTTT.

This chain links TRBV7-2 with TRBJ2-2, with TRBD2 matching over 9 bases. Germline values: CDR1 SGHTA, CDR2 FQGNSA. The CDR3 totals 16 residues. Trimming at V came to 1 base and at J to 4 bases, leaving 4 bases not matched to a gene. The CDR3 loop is CASSLVWRGGTGELFF. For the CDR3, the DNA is TGTGCCAGCAGCTTAGTTTGGCGGGGGGGCACCGGGGAGCTGTTTTTT.

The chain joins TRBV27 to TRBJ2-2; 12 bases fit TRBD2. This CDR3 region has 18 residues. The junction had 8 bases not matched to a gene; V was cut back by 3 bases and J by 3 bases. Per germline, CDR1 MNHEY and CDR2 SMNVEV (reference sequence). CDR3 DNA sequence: TGTGCCAGCAGTTTGGGGCTAGCGGGAGGGCCCTACACCGGGGAGCTGTTTTTT. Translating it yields CASSLGLAGGPYTGELFF.

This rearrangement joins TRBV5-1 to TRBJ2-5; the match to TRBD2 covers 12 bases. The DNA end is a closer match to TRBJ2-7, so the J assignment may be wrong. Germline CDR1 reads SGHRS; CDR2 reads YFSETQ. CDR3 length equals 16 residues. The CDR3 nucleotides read TGCGCCAGCAGCTTGGGAGGGACTAGCGGGTGGTACGAGCAGTACTTC. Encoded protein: CASSLGGTSGWYEQYF.

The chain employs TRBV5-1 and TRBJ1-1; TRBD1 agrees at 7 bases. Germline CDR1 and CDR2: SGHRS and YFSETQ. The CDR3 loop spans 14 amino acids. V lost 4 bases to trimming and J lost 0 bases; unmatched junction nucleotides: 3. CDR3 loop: CASSAGGMNTEAFF. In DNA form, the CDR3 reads TGCGCCAGCAGCGCAGGGGGAATGAACACTGAAGCTTTCTTT.

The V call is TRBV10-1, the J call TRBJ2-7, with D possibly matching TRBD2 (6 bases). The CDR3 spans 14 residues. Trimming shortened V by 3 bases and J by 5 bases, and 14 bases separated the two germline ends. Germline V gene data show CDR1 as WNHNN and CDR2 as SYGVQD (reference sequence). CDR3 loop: CASSDHRGNNEQYF. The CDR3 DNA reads TGCGCCAGCAGTGATCATCGGGGGAACAACGAGCAGTACTTC.

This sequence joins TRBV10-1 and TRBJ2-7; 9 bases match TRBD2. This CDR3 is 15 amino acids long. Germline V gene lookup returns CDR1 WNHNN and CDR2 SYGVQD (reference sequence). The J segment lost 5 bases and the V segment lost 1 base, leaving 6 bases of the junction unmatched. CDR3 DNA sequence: TGCGCCAGCAGTGAGTTCCCGGCTAGCGGGGACGAGCAGTACTTC. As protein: CASSEFPASGDEQYF.

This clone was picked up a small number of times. In nucleotides, the CDR3 is TGTGCCAGCATAAGGGGAAGACCCGGCCGAGCGAACACTGAAGCTTTCTTT. Protein: CASIRGRPGRANTEAFF. This sequence joins TRBV28 and TRBJ1-1; the D gene is possibly TRBD1 (5 bases). The CDR3 is made up of 17 amino acids. Germline assignment: CDR1 MDHEN and CDR2 SYDVKM. V lost 7 bases and J 1 base, leaving 22 bases between the germline ends.

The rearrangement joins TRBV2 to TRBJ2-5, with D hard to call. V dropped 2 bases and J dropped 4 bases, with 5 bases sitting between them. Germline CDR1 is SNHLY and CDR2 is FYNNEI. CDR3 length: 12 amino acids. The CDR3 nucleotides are TGTGCCAGCAGTGAACAGTCAGAGACCCAGTACTTC. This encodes CASSEQSETQYF.